This T cell receptor (beta chain) was obtained from a study of blood T cell repertoires in COVID-19. Study-wide background: Samples of COVID-19 (acute and convalescent) were obtained from the United States, Italy and Spain. T cells, B-cell-depleted T cells, or PBMCs provided the cDNA or gDNA that served as material.

Authors' methods: It was from reference gene primer amplification that nucleated cell counts were estimated. TCRdb's table, derived via immunoSEQ multiplex PCR, lists solely in-frame clones and lacks some. V and J calls plus clone size are reproduced from that table; the DNA served to infer D and trimming. The sample records approximately 180,000 clones, more than 75% being singletons. The CDR3 is made up of 12 amino acids. The germline V and J ends were trimmed by 7 bases and 1 base, with 8 bases remaining between them. The V gene's germline CDR1 is SGHRS and CDR2 YFSETQ. The chain is built from TRBV5-1 and TRBJ1-1; D not certain. The clonotype originates from a man aged 35-49 years with active or convalescent COVID-19. The source material was peripheral blood. In nucleotides, the CDR3 is TGCGCCAGCTCGACATCGAACACTGAAGCTTTCTTT. Encoded protein: CASSTSNTEAFF.